Each of the 26 T cell receptor beta chains below was sequenced from the same sample in a study of CD8 T cells in Susac syndrome. About 0.45 to 1 ug RNA was reverse transcribed with random hexamers. TCRdb used MiXCR to reprocess the immunoSEQ multiplex PCR reads, holding one entry per CDR3 protein. The sample shows about 200,000 distinct CDR3 sequences, about 95% of them seen only once. Input material: CD4+ T cells from PBMCs. The source of these receptors is a human donor with multiple sclerosis.

The chain carries TRBV4-1 and TRBJ2-2; 7 bases agree with TRBD2. The CDR3 length is 20 residues. Germline trimming cut 1 base from V and 5 bases from J; bases unmatched to any gene: 19. Germline-derived CDR1 and CDR2 are MGHRA and YSYEKL. CDR3 sequence: CASSQGGLFGGGFKTGELFF. The CDR3 DNA sequence: TGCGCCAGCAGCCAAGGAGGCCTCTTCGGCGGGGGTTTTAAGACCGGGGAGCTGTTTTTT.

This rearrangement joins TRBV20-1 to TRBJ2-7; 7 bases fit TRBD2. This CDR3 is 14 amino acids long. CDR1 and CDR2 from the germline V gene are DFQATT and SNEGSKA (reference sequence). V was pared by 4 bases and J by 4 bases, with 10 bases of the junction left unmatched. The CDR3 loop reads CSAKVGGRIYEQYF. The DNA for the CDR3 is TGCAGTGCTAAGGTCGGCGGGAGAATATACGAGCAGTACTTC.

The rearrangement uses TRBV20-1 and TRBJ2-1; possibly TRBD2 for D (6 bases). The CDR3 runs 15 residues. Trimming pared 3 bases from V and 4 bases from J, leaving 16 bases between. Germline assignment: CDR1 DFQATT and CDR2 SNEGSKA (reference sequence). CDR3 sequence reads: CSASTRRGTYNEQFF. In nucleotides, the CDR3 is TGCAGTGCTAGTACCCGTCGCGGGACTTACAATGAGCAGTTCTTC.

This chain joins TRBV3-1 and TRBJ1-1; TRBD1 matches at 9 bases. Germline V gene data show CDR1 as LGHDT and CDR2 as YNNKEL (reference sequence). V dropped 3 bases and J dropped 4; count of bases not matched to a gene: 3. This CDR3 contains 14 residues. The CDR3 region is CASSQGQGRTEAFF. In DNA, the CDR3 is TGTGCCAGCAGCCAGGGACAGGGCCGCACTGAAGCTTTCTTT.

This clonotype was observed once. The rearrangement joins TRBV4-1 to TRBJ2-7; 12 nucleotides agree with TRBD2. Germline CDR1 is MGHRA and CDR2 is YSYEKL. This CDR3 has 17 amino acids. V shed 4 bases, J shed 4 bases, and the junction held 11 bases outside the gene matches. CDR3 coding DNA: TGCGCCAGCAGCCGGCTTTGGACTAGCGGGACTGGGTACGAGCAGTACTTC. Translating gives CASSRLWTSGTGYEQYF.

This chain joins TRBV7-3 and TRBJ2-5; 7 bases are shared with TRBD2. The CDR3 totals 16 residues. Trimming at V came to 2 bases and at J to 1 base, leaving 7 bases not matched to a gene. Germline V lookup: CDR1 SGHTA, CDR2 FQGTGA. The CDR3 here is CASSLGLGAAQETQYF. CDR3 coding DNA: TGTGCCAGCAGCTTAGGACTAGGAGCGGCCCAAGAGACCCAGTACTTC.

The chain carries TRBV18 and TRBJ2-1; D not resolved. Germline V lookup: CDR1 KGHSH, CDR2 LQKENI. The CDR3 totals 14 residues. With 6 bases removed from V and 9 bases from J, the gap between germline ends came to 18 bases. The chain's CDR3 is CASSLQNGLGEQFF. CDR3 DNA sequence: TGTGCCAGCTCCCTCCAAAACGGGCTGGGTGAGCAGTTCTTC.

This clonotype has a single count. The chain links TRBV12-3 or TRBV12-4 to TRBJ1-5, with TRBD1 as a possible D gene (5 bases). The CDR3 extends over 13 amino acids. The ends were cut back, 2 bases at V and 5 bases at J, with 7 bases in the middle. The DNA for the CDR3 is TGTGCCAGCAGTTTAAGGGGATATCAGCCCCAGCATTTT. It codes for CASSLRGYQPQHF.

V and J are TRBV30 and TRBJ1-2; weak D call: TRBD1 (5 bases). Germline V gene data show CDR1 as GTSNPN and CDR2 as SVGIG (reference sequence). Trimming took 2 bases from V and 8 from J, leaving 15 bases between them. The CDR3 extends over 13 amino acids. CDR3 sequence (DNA): TGTGCCTGGAGTCGTGGGGGACTGGGAGGCTACACCTTC. This codes for CAWSRGGLGGYTF.

The chain carries TRBV20-1 and TRBJ2-7; D is uncertain. V dropped 7 bases and J dropped 7 bases, with 17 bases sitting between them. The CDR3 is made up of 12 amino acids. CDR1 and CDR2 from the germline V gene are DFQATT and SNEGSKA (reference sequence). This CDR3 reads CSGGTPLGEQYF. CDR3 coding DNA: TGCAGTGGAGGCACTCCTCTGGGGGAGCAGTACTTC.

The V gene is TRBV4-2, the J gene TRBJ2-6; D unresolved. Trimming took 2 bases from V and 5 from J, leaving 10 bases between them. The CDR3 is 15 residues long. The germline gives CDR1 LGHNA, CDR2 YNFKEQ. In nucleotides, the CDR3 is TGTGCCAGCAGCCAATCAGTCTCAAGGGCCAACGTCCTGACTTTC. Its protein product is CASSQSVSRANVLTF.

The chain has TRBV6-5 and TRBJ2-7; 7 bases are shared with TRBD2. The CDR3 sequence is 15 residues long. Germline CDR1 is MNHEY and CDR2 is SVGAGI. The V gene end was trimmed by 2 bases and the J gene end by 3 bases; junction bases not matched to a gene: 7. CDR3 in DNA: TGTGCCAGCAGTTACGACCAGCGGGGTTTCTACGAGCAGTACTTC. It codes for CASSYDQRGFYEQYF.

The chain uses TRBV3-1 and TRBJ1-2, with D perhaps TRBD1 (5 bases). Germline CDR1 LGHDT, CDR2 YNNKEL (reference sequence). The CDR3 runs to 13 residues. Trimming stripped 1 base from V and 5 bases from J, with 8 bases between. The CDR3 DNA follows: TGTGCCAGCAGCCAAGCGAGGGGATATGGCTACACCTTC. Its translation: CASSQARGYGYTF.

For the CDR3, the DNA is TGTGCCAGCAGCCAACAGGGGTATCAGCCCCAGCATTTT. Encoded protein: CASSQQGYQPQHF. The chain links TRBV3-1 to TRBJ1-5; TRBD1 is a possible D gene (6 bases). The CDR3 sequence is 13 residues long. Trimming removed 2 bases from V and 5 bases from J, with 7 bases in between. Germline V gene data show CDR1 as LGHDT and CDR2 as YNNKEL (reference sequence).

The chain is built from TRBV19 and TRBJ1-2; 7 nucleotides line up with TRBD1. With V trimmed by 6 bases and J by 5 bases, 12 bases remained unmatched. Germline lookup yields CDR1 LNHDA and CDR2 SQIVND (reference sequence). The CDR3 consists of 15 residues. The CDR3 region is CASSGDGTAGYGYTF. Here the CDR3 DNA reads TGTGCCAGTAGCGGCGATGGGACAGCTGGATATGGCTACACCTTC.

The rearrangement uses TRBV3-1 and TRBJ2-5; 10 bases match TRBD1. CDR3 size: 13 residues. The germline gives CDR1 LGHDT, CDR2 YNNKEL (reference sequence). J lost 7 bases, V lost 7 bases, and 6 bases had no gene match. The DNA for the CDR3 is TGTGCCAGCACCGGGACAGGGGACGGGACCCAGTACTTC. Translation: CASTGTGDGTQYF.

The chain employs TRBV19 and TRBJ2-6; TRBD1 is a possible D gene (6 bases). This CDR3 is 19 amino acids long. The V gene lost 7 bases and the J gene lost 0 bases, with 22 bases spanning the gap. The germline V gene encodes CDR1 LNHDA and CDR2 SQIVND (reference sequence). In DNA, the CDR3 is TGTGCCAGTACTCGAACCGGGACAACCTCCCCCTCTGGGGCCAACGTCCTGACTTTC. Its protein is CASTRTGTTSPSGANVLTF.

The rearrangement joins TRBV3-1 to TRBJ1-6, with D unclear. This CDR3 region has 14 residues. Germline CDR1 LGHDT, CDR2 YNNKEL (reference sequence). The V end lost 2 bases, the J end lost 7 bases, and 9 bases lay between the germline ends. The CDR3: CASSQPVGNSPLHF. The CDR3 DNA is TGTGCCAGCAGCCAACCTGTAGGAAATTCACCCCTCCACTTT. Variable domain in full (rest from reference TRBV3-1 and TRBJ1-6): DTAVSQTPKYLVTQMGNDKSIKCEQNLGHDTMYWYKQDSKKFLKIMFSYNNKELIINETVPNRFSPKSPDKAHLNLHINSLELGDSAVYFCASSQPVGNSPLHFGNGTRLTVT.

The J gene is TRBJ2-1, the V gene TRBV18; no firm D call. The germline V gene has CDR1 KGHSH and CDR2 LQKENI. This CDR3 region has 13 residues. V lost 0 bases and J lost 8, with 8 bases in between. CDR3 nucleotides: TGTGCCAGCTCACCACCTGTGAAGGATGAGCAGTTCTTC. It encodes CASSPPVKDEQFF.

The V gene is TRBV6-6, the J gene TRBJ1-5, with D unclear. The V gene lost 5 bases and the J gene lost 7 bases, with 12 bases spanning the gap. This CDR3 has 13 residues. In germline, CDR1 is MNHNY, CDR2 SVGAGI (reference sequence). As DNA, the CDR3 is TGTGCCAGCAGTCCCCAATCCGGCCAGCCCCAGCATTTT. Amino acids: CASSPQSGQPQHF.

J is TRBJ2-1 and V is TRBV9, with a possible D match to TRBD2 (5 bases). The V and J ends lost 0 bases and 8 bases respectively, with 12 bases between them. CDR1 is SGDLS and CDR2 is YYNGEE in the germline V gene. This CDR3 has 14 residues. CDR3 sequence reads: CASSVGLASYEQFF. In nucleotides, the CDR3 is TGTGCCAGCAGCGTAGGCCTAGCTAGCTATGAGCAGTTCTTC.

This clonotype appeared a single time. The rearrangement joins TRBV20-1 to TRBJ1-4; 7 bases line up with TRBD1. J was trimmed by 7 bases and V by 5 bases; bases with no gene match: 10. Germline V gene sequence: CDR1 DFQATT, CDR2 SNEGSKA (reference sequence). There are 14 residues in the CDR3. The CDR3 DNA sequence: TGCAGTGCTTTCAACAGGGGAGGTCGTGAAAAACTGTTTTTT. This translates into CSAFNRGGREKLFF.

This rearrangement joins TRBV12-3 or TRBV12-4 to TRBJ1-5; the D is unclear. Trimming pared 5 bases from V and 0 bases from J, leaving 11 bases between. The CDR3 spans 15 residues. Here the CDR3 DNA reads TGTGCCAGCAGTCGCGACGGGATTAGCAATCAGCCCCAGCATTTT. Translation: CASSRDGISNQPQHF.

The gene calls are TRBV29-1 and TRBJ2-3, with D tentatively TRBD2 (5 bases). Trimming cost V 4 bases and J 6 bases, with 14 bases left between them. CDR1 is SQVTM, CDR2 ANQGSEA, per germline. CDR3 length equals 13 residues. The CDR3 region is CSVARDRTDTQYF. CDR3 sequence (DNA): TGCAGCGTTGCCCGGGATCGGACGGATACGCAGTATTTT.

This chain connects TRBV3-1 to TRBJ2-5; the D gene could be TRBD1 or TRBD2 (5 bases each). The V gene's germline CDR1 is LGHDT and CDR2 YNNKEL (reference sequence). V lost 5 bases to trimming and J lost 9 bases, with 16 bases between them. This CDR3 region has 13 residues. CDR3 DNA: TGTGCCAGCAGCTTCCGGGACCCAAGGGCCCAGTACTTC. This gives the protein CASSFRDPRAQYF.

This chain joins TRBV19 and TRBJ1-2; a possible D gene is TRBD1 (5 bases). The CDR3 spans 14 residues. CDR1 and CDR2 from the germline V gene are LNHDA and SQIVND (reference sequence). V shed 7 bases and J shed 3 bases, with 15 bases lying between them. CDR3 residues: CASIRSGGDYGYTF. The CDR3 DNA reads TGTGCCAGTATTCGATCCGGAGGGGACTATGGCTACACCTTC.